The rows below give T cell receptor beta chains drawn from one sample of a study of beta chain features in type 1 diabetes. The protocol was immunoSEQ multiplex PCR, while the TCRdb copy is restricted to in-frame clones and leaves out a portion. The profile shows roughly 400,000 clones, more than 11% of them singletons. Material for sequencing was naive CD4+ T cells from blood. Every receptor here comes from a man between 25 and 39 years old in good health. CDR3s include the opening cysteine and the closing phenylalanine or tryptophan. The D gene is left open where the match is weak. Clone size is not always given. Where it is, it says once, few, many or a class for expanded clones.

>TRBJ2-2|17|.|TRBD2|TRBV30
TGTGCCTGGAGTGTACGGCTAGCGGGAATCTCATCCGGGGAGCTGTTTTTT
CAWSVRLAGISSGELFF
>TRBJ1-1|14|.|.|TRBV5-1
TGCGCCAGCAGCGAGTCGACCGAGAACACTGAAGCTTTCTTT
CASSESTENTEAFF
>TRBJ1-6|14|few|.|TRBV18
TGTGCCAGCTCACCACCTGGGGGGAATTCACCCCTCCACTTT
CASSPPGGNSPLHF
>TRBJ1-5|13|few|.|TRBV6-1
TGTGCCAGCAGAGCATATAGCAATCAGCCCCAGCATTTT
CASRAYSNQPQHF
>TRBJ1-2|15|once|TRBD1|TRBV15
TGTGCCACCAGTCCAGGGACAGGGGTTTACTATGGCTACACCTTC
CATSPGTGVYYGYTF
>TRBJ2-5|14|few|.|TRBV14
TGTGCCAGCAGCCTACTCCTGACCACACAGACCCAGTACTTC
CASSLLLTTQTQYF
>TRBJ2-1|18|.|.|TRBV14
TGTGCCAGCAACCAGGTTGAGCGTGCGGGACCCAACTACAATGAGCAGTTCTTC
CASNQVERAGPNYNEQFF
>TRBJ1-2|14|few|.|TRBV14
TGTGCCAGCAGCAACGACTTGCCCCCCTATGGCTACACCTTC
CASSNDLPPYGYTF
>TRBJ2-5|13|.|.|TRBV2
TGTGCCAGCAGTGAAGCGCTTATAGGCCCCCAGTACTTC
CASSEALIGPQYF
>TRBJ1-3|16|.|TRBD1|TRBV4-3
TGCGCCAGCAGCCAATTGGTAGGGGGCCTCGGAAACACCATATATTTT
CASSQLVGGLGNTIYF
>TRBJ1-1|12|.|.|TRBV29-1
TGCAGCGTTGCCAAGACAGGAACTGAAGCTTTCTTT
CSVAKTGTEAFF
>TRBJ2-5|14|few|.|TRBV5-4
TGTGCCAGCAGCCTCGGGACCGACCAAGAGACCCAGTACTTC
CASSLGTDQETQYF
>TRBJ2-1|14|few|.|TRBV4-3
TGCGCCAGCAGCCGGGCCATCTCCTACAATGAGCAGTTCTTC
CASSRAISYNEQFF
>TRBJ2-7|13|.|TRBD1|TRBV6-5
TGTGCCAGCAGACGACAGGGGGCTAGCGAGCAGTACTTC
CASRRQGASEQYF
>TRBJ2-7|16|.|TRBD2|TRBV4-1
TGCGCCAGCGCAGGAATAGCGGGGGCTCCTCTGTTGGGGCAGTACTTC
CASAGIAGAPLLGQYF
>TRBJ2-7|14|.|.|TRBV7-2
TGTGCCAGCAGCTTAGGTCTAGGGGCGACCGAGCAGTACTTC
CASSLGLGATEQYF
>TRBJ2-3|14|few|.|TRBV18
TGTGCCAGCTCACTCCGGACTAACACAGATACGCAGTATTTT
CASSLRTNTDTQYF
>TRBJ2-2|13|.|TRBD1|TRBV29-1
TGCAGCGTGGGACAGCGGAACACCGGGGAGCTGTTTTTT
CSVGQRNTGELFF
>TRBJ2-1|15|.|TRBD2|TRBV7-2
TGTGCCAGCAGCCCGGGACTAGCGGGGGGCAATGAGCAGTTCTTC
CASSPGLAGGNEQFF
>TRBJ2-5|14|.|.|TRBV5-6
TGTGCCAGCAGCCCCAGGGACTACCAAGAGACCCAGTACTTC
CASSPRDYQETQYF
>TRBJ1-1|16|few|TRBD1|TRBV9
TGTGCCAGCAGCGCCGTGCACAGGGGGCGTCGAACTGAAGCTTTCTTT
CASSAVHRGRRTEAFF
>TRBJ1-3|15|few|.|TRBV30
TGTGCCTGGAGTGTACGTAAAGACTCTGGAAACACCATATATTTT
CAWSVRKDSGNTIYF
>TRBJ1-2|8|few|.|TRBV10-1
TGCGCCGGCAATCCCCTACCCTTC
CAGNPLPF
>TRBJ2-1|15|few|.|TRBV7-9
TGTGCCAGCAGCCTGCAGGGGACTCCCTACAATGAGCAGTTCTTC
CASSLQGTPYNEQFF
>TRBJ1-2|14|few|.|TRBV5-4
TGTGCCAGCAGCTTACCGGGACCAGACTATGGCTACACCTTC
CASSLPGPDYGYTF
>TRBJ2-5|15|few|.|TRBV4-3
TGCGCCAGCAGCCAAACCCCCGGGAACGGGGAGACCCAGTACTTC
CASSQTPGNGETQYF
>TRBJ1-5|15|few|TRBD1|TRBV5-5
TGTGCCAGCAGCTTGAGGCAGGGGGCGATTCAGCCCCAGCATTTT
CASSLRQGAIQPQHF
>TRBJ2-2|15|.|.|TRBV9
TGTGCCAGCAGCGTAGCCGACACAAACACCGGGGAGCTGTTTTTT
CASSVADTNTGELFF
>TRBJ1-2|14|few|.|TRBV30
TGTGCCTGGAGTGTAACCCCCAGGGCCTATGGCTACACCTTC
CAWSVTPRAYGYTF
>TRBJ2-5|18|.|TRBD2|TRBV11-3
TGTGCCAGCAGCCCCCGCCTCCATAGCGGGAGACGTGGAGAGACCCAGTACTTC
CASSPRLHSGRRGETQYF
>TRBJ1-1|14|.|TRBD1|TRBV7-6
TGTGCCAGCAGCTTAGCGGCAGGGGGGACTGAAGCTTTCTTT
CASSLAAGGTEAFF
>TRBJ1-3|14|few|.|TRBV10-3
TGTGCCATCAGTGAGTCAGGCTCTGGAAACACCATATATTTT
CAISESGSGNTIYF
>TRBJ1-2|15|few|TRBD1|TRBV2
TGTGCCAGCAGCCTGAAGGCTGGGACAGGGGATGGCTACACCTTC
CASSLKAGTGDGYTF
>TRBJ2-1|13|few|.|TRBV5-1
TGCGCCAGCAGCTTGAAGGCTAGCAATGAGCAGTTCTTC
CASSLKASNEQFF
>TRBJ2-7|15|.|.|TRBV9
TGTGCCAGCAGCGTAGGGGGACCCCGACCCTACGAGCAGTACTTC
CASSVGGPRPYEQYF
>TRBJ2-3|15|.|TRBD2|TRBV7-2
TGTGCCAGCAACACGGGGGGAGGCCTCACAGATACGCAGTATTTT
CASNTGGGLTDTQYF
>TRBJ2-2|11|.|.|TRBV7-2
TGTGCCAGCAGCTTACCCGGGGAGCTGTTTTTT
CASSLPGELFF
>TRBJ2-7|13|few|.|TRBV18
TGTGCCAGCTCACCAGGGAGAGACTACGAGCAGTACTTC
CASSPGRDYEQYF
>TRBJ1-1|15|.|TRBD1|TRBV14
TGTGCCAGCAGCCAACTGGACAGGCCGAACACTGAAGCTTTCTTT
CASSQLDRPNTEAFF
>TRBJ1-1|14|.|.|TRBV2
TGTGCCAGCAGTGTGAGGAGACCTAACACTGAAGCTTTCTTT
CASSVRRPNTEAFF
>TRBJ2-3|14|.|.|TRBV7-2
TGTGCCAGCAGCTTAGGGGGGGCAACAGATACGCAGTATTTT
CASSLGGATDTQYF
>TRBJ2-2|17|few|TRBD2|TRBV9
TGTGCCAGCAGCCCCACACGGCCGGGGGGATTCACCGGGGAGCTGTTTTTT
CASSPTRPGGFTGELFF
>TRBJ2-3|14|few|TRBD2|TRBV7-2
TGTGCCAGCAATAGCGGGGGATACACAGATACGCAGTATTTT
CASNSGGYTDTQYF
>TRBJ2-5|11|.|.|TRBV6-5
TGTGCCAGCAGTTACTTCGAGACCCAGTACTTC
CASSYFETQYF
>TRBJ2-7|14|few|.|TRBV18
TGTGCCAGCTCCCTCCCAGGGGCCAGCGCCGAGCAGTACTTC
CASSLPGASAEQYF
>TRBJ1-4|15|few|.|TRBV6-6
TGTGCCAGCAGTTACTCGAGAGACAGTGAAGAAAAACTGTTTTTT
CASSYSRDSEEKLFF
>TRBJ2-3|13|few|.|TRBV29-1
TGCAGCGTTTTAAGGGGGGGAACAGATACGCAGTATTTT
CSVLRGGTDTQYF
>TRBJ2-5|15|few|TRBD2|TRBV10-3
TGTGCCATCAGCAGGACTAGCGGGGGACAAGAGACCCAGTACTTC
CAISRTSGGQETQYF